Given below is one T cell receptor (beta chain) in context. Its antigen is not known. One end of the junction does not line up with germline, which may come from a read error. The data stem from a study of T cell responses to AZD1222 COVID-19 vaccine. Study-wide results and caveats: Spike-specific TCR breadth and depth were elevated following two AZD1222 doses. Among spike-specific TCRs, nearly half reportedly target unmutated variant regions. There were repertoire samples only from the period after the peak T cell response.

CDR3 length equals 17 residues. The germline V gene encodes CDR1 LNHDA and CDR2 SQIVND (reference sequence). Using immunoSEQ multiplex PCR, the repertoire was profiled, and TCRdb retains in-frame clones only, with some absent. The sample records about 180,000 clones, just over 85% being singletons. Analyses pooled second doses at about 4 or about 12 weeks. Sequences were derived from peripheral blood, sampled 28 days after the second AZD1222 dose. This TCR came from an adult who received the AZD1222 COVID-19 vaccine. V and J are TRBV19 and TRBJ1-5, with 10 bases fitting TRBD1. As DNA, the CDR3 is TGTGCCAGTAGTTTAGACAGGGGGCTTATGGACAATCAGCCCCAGCATTTT. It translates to CASSLDRGLMDNQPQHF.